This T cell receptor beta chain was recorded in a study of post-analysis software for immune sequencing data. Background on the study: Relapsing-remitting, secondary progressive and progressive-relapsing multiple sclerosis courses were included. Overall study results and limits: Multiple sclerosis was associated with a significant reduction in normalized Chao1 diversity relative to controls. Strong co-clustering by F measure linked samples that shared a preparation batch. The study found TRBV5-6, TRBV5-1 and TRBV20-1 among five TRBV segments more frequent in patients than controls.

cDNA libraries of TCR beta carried unique molecular identifiers. T cells numbering about 1 to 10 million gave rise to 450,000 to 550,000 cDNA molecules. Using its own MiXCR run on the PCR reads, TCRdb lists one record per CDR3 protein. The sample yields around 700,000 distinct CDR3 sequences, 59% seen once. The CDR3 spans 12 residues. V lost 5 bases and J lost 5, with 9 bases in between. As for this clonotype: Its antigen is as yet unknown.

Sequenced input: blood. The clonotype comes from a girl aged 2 to 10 with multiple sclerosis. The rearrangement uses TRBV12-3 or TRBV12-4 and TRBJ2-5, with D unresolved. The CDR3 is CASSTSVETQYF. CDR3 coding DNA: TGTGCCAGCAGTACCTCAGTGGAGACCCAGTACTTC.